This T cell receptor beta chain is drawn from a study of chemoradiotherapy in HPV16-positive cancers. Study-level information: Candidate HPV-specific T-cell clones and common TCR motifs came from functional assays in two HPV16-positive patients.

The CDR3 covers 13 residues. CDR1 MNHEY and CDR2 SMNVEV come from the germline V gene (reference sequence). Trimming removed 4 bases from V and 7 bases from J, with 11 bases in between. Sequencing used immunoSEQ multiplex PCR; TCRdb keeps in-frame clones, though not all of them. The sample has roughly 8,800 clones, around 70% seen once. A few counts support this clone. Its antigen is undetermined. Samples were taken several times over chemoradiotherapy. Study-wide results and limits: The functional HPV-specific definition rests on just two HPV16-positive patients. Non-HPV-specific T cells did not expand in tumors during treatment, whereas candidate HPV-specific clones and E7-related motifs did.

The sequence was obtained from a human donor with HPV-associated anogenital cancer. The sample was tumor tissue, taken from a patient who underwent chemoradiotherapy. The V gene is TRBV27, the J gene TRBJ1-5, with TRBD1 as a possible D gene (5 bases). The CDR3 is CASSSHRLQPQHF. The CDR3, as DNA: TGTGCCAGCAGTTCCCACAGGTTGCAGCCCCAGCATTTT.